The 23 T cell receptor beta chains below were found in one sample sequenced in a study of beta chain features in type 1 diabetes. cDNA synthesis used the whole RNA isolate, giving expressed TCRB sequences. Produced via immunoSEQ multiplex PCR; TCRdb's table is partial and in-frame only. Of 640,000 or so clones listed, 13% are singletons. Their antigen targets remain unknown. The study, taken as a whole, reports: Type 1 diabetes patients showed a moderate but significant shortening of TCRB CDR3s in all four CD4+ subsets.

The sample taken for sequencing was naive CD4+ T cells from blood. The receptor set was obtained from a man aged 18 to 29 with type 1 diabetes.

The chain has TRBV7-9 and TRBJ2-3; unclear D gene. V gave up 2 bases and J gave up 5 bases, with 8 bases separating them. CDR3 size: 13 residues. CDR1 is SEHNR, CDR2 FQNEAQ, per germline (reference sequence). The CDR3 nucleotides are TGTGCCAGCAGCTTAAACACTGGAGATACGCAGTATTTT. Amino acid sequence: CASSLNTGDTQYF.

The J gene is TRBJ2-7, the V gene TRBV2; no reliable D call. Trimming took 7 bases from V and 2 from J, leaving 15 bases between them. The CDR3 is 14 residues long. Germline V lookup: CDR1 SNHLY, CDR2 FYNNEI. CDR3 bases: TGTGCCAGCAAGATCCGGGCCCTCCCCTACGAGCAGTACTTC. Encoded protein: CASKIRALPYEQYF. Drawing the rest from reference TRBV2 and TRBJ2-7, the complete variable domain is EPEVTQTPSHQVTQMGQEVILRCVPISNHLYFYWYRQILGQKVEFLVSFYNNEISEKSEIFDDQFSVERPDGSNFTLKIRSTKLEDSAMYFCASKIRALPYEQYFGPGTRLTVT.

The chain carries TRBV15 and TRBJ2-5; D could derive from TRBD1 or TRBD2 (5 bases each). V lost 0 bases to trimming and J lost 5 bases, with 13 bases between them. Germline CDR1 reads LNHNV; CDR2 reads YYDKDF (reference sequence). The CDR3 consists of 15 residues. The CDR3 coding sequence is TGTGCCACCAGCAGAGATAAGGGGACCGGGGAGACCCAGTACTTC. Encoded protein: CATSRDKGTGETQYF.

To note about this clone: Other DNA sequences from this sample encode an identical CDR3 as well. The genes are TRBV29-1 and TRBJ1-2, with D uncertain. Germline V lookup: CDR1 SQVTM, CDR2 ANQGSEA. V was clipped by 7 bases and J by 3 bases, with 9 bases between them. The CDR3 is made up of 11 amino acids. The CDR3 sequence is CSAGTDYGYTF. The CDR3 DNA reads as TGCAGCGCGGGTACAGACTATGGCTACACCTTC.

This clone was counted only a few times. The gene calls are TRBV28 and TRBJ2-3; 13 bases fit TRBD2. Germline V lookup: CDR1 MDHEN, CDR2 SYDVKM. Trimming took 6 bases from V and 2 from J; bases not matched to a gene: 2. The CDR3 contains 15 residues. CDR3 nucleotide sequence: TGTGCCAGCAGGGGACTAGCGGGGACCACAGATACGCAGTATTTT. Its protein product is CASRGLAGTTDTQYF.

The chain links TRBV6-5 to TRBJ2-7, with 8 bases identical to TRBD1. The CDR3 is 16 amino acids. J was trimmed by 3 bases and V by 0 bases; bases with no gene match: 7. From germline, CDR1 is MNHEY and CDR2 SVGAGI. The CDR3 here is CASSYSAGQARYEQYF. CDR3 DNA: TGTGCCAGCAGTTACTCGGCGGGACAGGCCCGCTACGAGCAGTACTTC.

CDR3: CASSLGARSAAHQPQHF. CDR3 sequence (DNA): TGTGCCAGCAGCTTAGGGGCCCGTTCGGCAGCCCATCAGCCCCAGCATTTT. The chain joins TRBV7-8 to TRBJ1-5; D remains ambiguous. The germline V gene has CDR1 SGHVS and CDR2 FQNEAQ. Trimming removed 1 base at V and 5 bases at J, with 18 bases between. This CDR3 is built from 17 residues.

The gene calls are TRBV7-2 and TRBJ2-1; D unclear. Deletions cut 5 bases from V and 4 bases from J, with 12 bases between. Germline V gene data show CDR1 as SGHTA and CDR2 as FQGNSA. The CDR3 is made up of 14 amino acids. CDR3 bases: TGTGCCAGCAGCCCAGAAGGGCGGTACAATGAGCAGTTCTTC. It codes for CASSPEGRYNEQFF.

V usage is TRBV5-1 and J usage is TRBJ2-3; D may match TRBD1 or TRBD2 (5 bases each). This CDR3 comprises 16 residues. V was cut by 6 bases and J by 6 bases, with 23 bases left in between. Per germline, CDR1 SGHRS and CDR2 YFSETQ. CDR3: CASTPGDPYSMDTQYF. The CDR3 nucleotides are TGCGCCAGCACCCCCGGGGACCCCTACTCTATGGATACGCAGTATTTT.

Only a few counts were recorded for this clone. V and J are TRBV2 and TRBJ2-3; weak D call: TRBD2 (6 bases). Germline CDR1 and CDR2: SNHLY and FYNNEI. This CDR3 has 16 amino acids. V was clipped by 4 bases and J by 3 bases, with 17 bases between them. CDR3 sequence: CASSGPGGVETDTQYF. DNA for the CDR3: TGTGCCAGCAGTGGGCCAGGAGGGGTTGAAACAGATACGCAGTATTTT.

This clone was picked up a small number of times. The chain uses TRBV23-1 and TRBJ2-5; D is uncertain. TRBV23-1 is an ORF; its function is uncertain. The CDR3 runs to 12 residues. The V end lost 3 bases, the J end lost 5 bases, and 7 bases lay between the germline ends. CDR3 DNA: TGCGCCAGCAGTCATCCGAGGGAGACCCAGTACTTC. Residues: CASSHPRETQYF.

This clone was observed a few times. This rearrangement joins TRBV9 to TRBJ2-1, with 10 positions matching TRBD2. Per germline, CDR1 SGDLS and CDR2 YYNGEE. This CDR3 is 16 amino acids long. J lost 3 bases, V lost 1 base, and 4 bases had no gene match. The DNA of the CDR3 is TGTGCCAGCAGCGTAAGCGGGGGGGCCAACTACAATGAGCAGTTCTTC. This codes for CASSVSGGANYNEQFF.

Only a few counts were recorded for this clone. The chain joins TRBV10-2 to TRBJ2-5; D gene uncertain. The CDR3 is made up of 14 amino acids. CDR1 WSHSY and CDR2 SAAADI come from the germline V gene. V lost 8 bases and J lost 5, with 18 bases in between. CDR3: CASRMADVGETQYF. The CDR3 DNA reads TGCGCCAGCCGGATGGCAGACGTGGGGGAGACCCAGTACTTC.

On this clone itself: A junction end diverges from the germline sequence, so it may reflect a read error. The chain joins TRBV11-2 to TRBJ2-5, with TRBD1 matching over 8 bases. This CDR3 region has 14 residues. Germline V lookup: CDR1 SGHAT, CDR2 FQNNGV. The DNA of the CDR3 is TGTGCCAGCAGCCTAGACGGACAGGGAGGGACCCAGTACTTC. Protein sequence: CASSLDGQGGTQYF.

J is TRBJ2-2 and V is TRBV9; possible D gene TRBD2, 5 bases. V was pared by 4 bases and J by 0 bases, with 13 bases between. Germline lookup yields CDR1 SGDLS and CDR2 YYNGEE. This CDR3 is 16 amino acids long. The CDR3 here is CASSLRGTANTGELFF. For the CDR3, the DNA is TGTGCCAGCAGCTTACGGGGAACCGCGAACACCGGGGAGCTGTTTTTT. The full variable domain, completed using reference TRBV9 and TRBJ2-2, is DSGVTQTPKHLITATGQRVTLRCSPRSGDLSVYWYQQSLDQGLQFLIQYYNGEERAKGNILERFSAQQFPDLHSELNLSSLELGDSALYFCASSLRGTANTGELFFGEGSRLTVL.

The V gene is TRBV13, the J gene TRBJ2-3; D gene uncertain. V lost 5 bases to trimming and J lost 0 bases, with 3 bases between them. CDR3 size: 12 residues. CDR1 is PRHDT, CDR2 FYEKMQ, per germline (reference sequence). The CDR3 here is CASSLSTDTQYF. The CDR3, as DNA: TGTGCCAGCAGCCTAAGCACAGATACGCAGTATTTT.

This chain connects TRBV5-4 to TRBJ2-1; D is undetermined. The V end lost 4 bases, the J end lost 6 bases, and 17 bases lay between the germline ends. CDR1 is SGHNT, CDR2 YYREEE, per germline (reference sequence). The CDR3 extends over 15 amino acids. The CDR3 region is CASSQPLSVPNEQFF. The CDR3 nucleotides read TGTGCCAGCAGCCAACCGCTATCGGTCCCCAATGAGCAGTTCTTC.

This chain joins TRBV20-1 and TRBJ1-2; D not resolved. This CDR3 has 11 amino acids. Germline CDR1 DFQATT, CDR2 SNEGSKA (reference sequence). V dropped 6 bases and J dropped 4 bases, with 9 bases sitting between them. CDR3 region: CSAYSFYGYTF. For the CDR3, the DNA is TGCAGTGCCTACAGTTTCTATGGCTACACCTTC.

This clone was seen more than once but under ten times. This chain links TRBV5-6 with TRBJ2-7; D is possibly TRBD2 (5 bases). Trimming took off 3 bases at V and 4 bases at J, with 11 bases between the two ends. The V gene's germline CDR1 is SGHDT and CDR2 YYEEEE. This CDR3 is built from 13 residues. The CDR3 is CASSWTPRYEQYF. CDR3 coding DNA: TGTGCCAGCAGCTGGACTCCCAGGTACGAGCAGTACTTC.

The genes are TRBV15 and TRBJ2-7, with TRBD1 matching over 9 bases. Germline V gives CDR1 LNHNV, CDR2 YYDKDF (reference sequence). V shed 0 bases and J 2 bases; nucleotides not matched to a gene: 5. This CDR3 is 16 amino acids long. As DNA, the CDR3 is TGTGCCACCAGCAGAGAGACAGGGGGAGGAACCTACGAGCAGTACTTC. Its translation is CATSRETGGGTYEQYF.

This rearrangement joins TRBV10-2 to TRBJ1-1; D perhaps matches TRBD1 (5 bases). This CDR3 region has 11 residues. Germline-derived CDR1 and CDR2 are WSHSY and SAAADI. V was pared by 3 bases and J by 9 bases, with 8 bases between. CDR3 amino acids: CASSDDRKAFF. The CDR3 DNA sequence: TGCGCCAGCAGTGATGACAGAAAAGCTTTCTTT.

Worth noting for this clone: Within the sample, other DNA sequences also encode this same CDR3. The chain links TRBV4-1 to TRBJ2-3; D ambiguous. The CDR3 sequence is 14 residues long. Germline V gives CDR1 MGHRA, CDR2 YSYEKL. The V and J ends lost 3 bases and 1 base respectively, with 8 bases between them. The CDR3 DNA sequence: TGCGCCAGCAGCCAGGGTTCTGGCACAGATACGCAGTATTTT. Its translation is CASSQGSGTDTQYF.

This clone was seen only a few times. The gene calls are TRBV9 and TRBJ2-3; TRBD1 matches 7 bases. The CDR3 is 19 residues long. Losses at the gene ends were 2 bases for V and 0 bases for J; bases not matched to a gene: 15. Germline assignment: CDR1 SGDLS and CDR2 YYNGEE. The CDR3, as DNA: TGTGCCAGCAGCGTCACCCCTCCCACAGGGGTTGGTAGCACAGATACGCAGTATTTT. Translating gives CASSVTPPTGVGSTDTQYF.